Below are 28 T cell receptor beta chains sequenced from a single sample in a study of cytomegalovirus exposure and HLA in healthy donors. Both 60 Vbeta primers and 13 Jbeta primers went into the PCR. The table came from immunoSEQ multiplex PCR; TCRdb's copy has only in-frame clones and leaves some out. Of over 40,000 clones in the sample, roughly 87% were seen once. Material: PBMCs. Source of these receptors: a middle-aged woman in good health and CMV-seropositive.

The rearrangement uses TRBV28 and TRBJ2-6; 8 nucleotides line up with TRBD2. The V gene end was trimmed by 5 bases and the J gene end by 0 bases; junction bases not matched to a gene: 18. Germline CDR1 and CDR2: MDHEN and SYDVKM. The CDR3 has 21 amino acids. CDR3: CASSHGGGQASGRSGANVLTF. The CDR3 nucleotides read TGTGCCAGCAGTCACGGGGGGGGGCAGGCTAGCGGGCGCTCTGGGGCCAACGTCCTGACTTTC.

The chain has TRBV28 and TRBJ2-5; TRBD1 aligns across 9 bases. The end of the DNA is better explained by TRBJ2-7, so the J call may be wrong. This CDR3 is built from 17 residues. Germline CDR1 MDHEN, CDR2 SYDVKM. The CDR3 is CASSLLPGQGSSYEQYF. The DNA for the CDR3 is TGTGCCAGCAGTTTGCTACCGGGACAGGGCAGCTCCTACGAGCAGTACTTC.

This clone came up a few times. The gene calls are TRBV18 and TRBJ2-7, with 7 positions matching TRBD2. The V and J ends lost 0 bases and 0 bases, in that order; junction bases with no gene match: 5. Germline V gene sequence: CDR1 KGHSH, CDR2 LQKENI. The CDR3 contains 16 residues. CDR3 coding DNA: TGTGCCAGCTCACCACCTTTTAGCGGGTCCTCCTACGAGCAGTACTTC. It codes for CASSPPFSGSSYEQYF.

This sequence joins TRBV6-1 and TRBJ1-4, with unresolved D. V was clipped by 6 bases and J by 1 base, with 6 bases between them. CDR1 is MNHNS and CDR2 is SASEGT in the germline V gene. The CDR3 is 13 amino acids. As DNA, the CDR3 is TGTGCCAGCAGAACGGGAACTAATGAAAAACTGTTTTTT. Translating gives CASRTGTNEKLFF.

V gene TRBV14 combines with J gene TRBJ1-5; TRBD1 is a possible D gene (5 bases). The V and J ends lost 1 base and 6 bases respectively, with 7 bases between them. The CDR3 totals 13 residues. Germline lookup yields CDR1 SGHDN and CDR2 FVKESK. Here the CDR3 DNA reads TGTGCCAGCAGCCAAGCGGGGGGTCAGCCCCAGCATTTT. This gives the protein CASSQAGGQPQHF. Complete variable domain (other parts from reference TRBV14 and TRBJ1-5): EAGVTQFPSHSVIEKGQTVTLRCDPISGHDNLYWYRRVMGKEIKFLLHFVKESKQDESGMPNNRFLAERTGGTYSTLKVQPAELEDSGVYFCASSQAGGQPQHFGDGTRLSIL.

This clone has more than one count but fewer than ten. The chain combines TRBV5-5 with TRBJ1-5; D is unresolved. Trimming removed 2 bases from V and 2 bases from J, with 8 bases in between. The CDR3 is 14 residues long. Germline values: CDR1 SGHKS, CDR2 YYEKEE (reference sequence). The CDR3 DNA sequence: TGTGCCAGCAGCTTTAGCGAAGGCAATCAGCCCCAGCATTTT. It codes for CASSFSEGNQPQHF. The full variable domain, completed using reference TRBV5-5 and TRBJ1-5, is DAGVTQSPTHLIKTRGQQVTLRCSPISGHKSVSWYQQVLGQGPQFIFQYYEKEERGRGNFPDRFSARQFPNYSSELNVNALLLGDSALYLCASSFSEGNQPQHFGDGTRLSIL.

V gene TRBV9 combines with J gene TRBJ2-5; 7 bases agree with TRBD2. The CDR3 has 14 amino acids. Germline loops: CDR1 SGDLS, CDR2 YYNGEE. The V segment lost 3 bases and the J segment 7 bases; nucleotides outside the gene matches: 9. CDR3: CASSALGTIGTQYF. The DNA for the CDR3 is TGTGCCAGCAGCGCCCTTGGGACTATCGGGACCCAGTACTTC.

With regard to this clone: Different DNA sequences within this sample yield the same CDR3. The chain joins TRBV30 to TRBJ1-5, with 8 bases that match TRBD1. V shed 2 bases and J 4 bases; nucleotides not matched to a gene: 7. Germline-derived CDR1 and CDR2 are GTSNPN and SVGIG (reference sequence). The CDR3 has 15 amino acids. CDR3 amino acids: CAWSSGTGLNQPQHF. For the CDR3, the DNA is TGTGCCTGGAGTTCGGGGACAGGACTGAATCAGCCCCAGCATTTT.

The chain employs TRBV19 and TRBJ2-1; TRBD2 matches 11 bases. The CDR3 totals 16 residues. J lost 8 bases, V lost 5 bases, and 11 bases had no gene match. The germline V gene encodes CDR1 LNHDA and CDR2 SQIVND (reference sequence). CDR3 sequence reads: CASSEYSGREVDEQFF. DNA for the CDR3: TGTGCCAGTAGTGAATATAGCGGGAGGGAAGTCGATGAGCAGTTCTTC. The full variable domain, in which reference TRBV19 and TRBJ2-1 provide the parts outside the CDR3, is DGGITQSPKYLFRKEGQNVTLSCEQNLNHDAMYWYRQDPGQGLRLIYYSQIVNDFQKGDIAEGYSVSREKKESFPLTVTSAQKNPTAFYLCASSEYSGREVDEQFFGPGTRLTVL.

The CDR3 sequence: CASSPYIPGQGQTQYF. The CDR3 nucleotides are TGTGCCAGCTCACCTTACATTCCGGGACAGGGGCAGACCCAGTACTTC. The chain links TRBV18 to TRBJ2-5; 10 bases line up with TRBD1. The CDR3 is made up of 16 amino acids. CDR1 is KGHSH, CDR2 LQKENI, per germline. Losses at the gene ends were 3 bases for V and 6 bases for J; bases not matched to a gene: 10.

The chain employs TRBV7-3 and TRBJ2-7; 7 bases match TRBD2. Germline CDR1 reads SGHTA; CDR2 reads FQGTGA. CDR3 size: 13 residues. V shed 5 bases and J 4 bases; nucleotides not matched to a gene: 5. In DNA form, the CDR3 reads TGTGCCAGCAGCCGCGGGAGTGGGTACGAGCAGTACTTC. Protein product: CASSRGSGYEQYF.

The CDR3 sequence is CAISDPTGTGNTIYF. In DNA form, the CDR3 reads TGTGCCATCAGTGACCCTACAGGGACTGGAAACACCATATATTTT. V usage is TRBV10-3 and J usage is TRBJ1-3; TRBD1 might be the D (6 bases). The CDR3 covers 15 residues. The germline CDR1 and CDR2 sequences are ENHRY and SYGVKD. V lost 3 bases, J lost 2 bases, and 11 bases lay in between.

The V call is TRBV7-2, the J call TRBJ1-5, with 7 bases matching TRBD1. Germline-derived CDR1 and CDR2 are SGHTA and FQGNSA. The CDR3 spans 13 residues. The V segment lost 5 bases and the J segment 2 bases; nucleotides outside the gene matches: 0. The CDR3 loop reads CASSDRGNQPQHF. The CDR3 nucleotides read TGTGCCAGCAGCGACAGGGGCAATCAGCCCCAGCATTTT.

The V call is TRBV15, the J call TRBJ1-2; 8 positions match TRBD1. The germline V gene has CDR1 LNHNV and CDR2 YYDKDF (reference sequence). The CDR3 consists of 14 residues. Trimming took 0 bases from V and 8 from J; bases not matched to a gene: 5. As DNA, the CDR3 is TGTGCCACCAGCAGAGAAGGGACAGGAAGAGGCTACACCTTC. It codes for CATSREGTGRGYTF.

The chain joins TRBV6-5 to TRBJ1-2; D uncertain. This CDR3 has 13 residues. Germline assignment: CDR1 MNHEY and CDR2 SVGAGI. Trimming removed 2 bases from V and 4 bases from J, with 8 bases in between. The CDR3, as DNA: TGTGCCAGCAGTTACGCCGGGTTCTATGGCTACACCTTC. Its translation: CASSYAGFYGYTF.

The gene calls are TRBV4-2 and TRBJ2-5; 10 bases line up with TRBD2. Unmatched junction bases numbered 16, after V lost 6 bases and J lost 3 bases. CDR3 length equals 18 residues. The germline CDR1 and CDR2 sequences are LGHNA and YNFKEQ. CDR3 protein: CASRFWASGSGPEETQYF. The CDR3 DNA is TGTGCCAGCAGATTTTGGGCTAGCGGGAGTGGTCCTGAAGAGACCCAGTACTTC.

The CDR3: CASWGQGEYEQYF. In DNA, the CDR3 is TGTGCCAGCTGGGGACAGGGGGAATACGAGCAGTACTTC. The genes are TRBV2 and TRBJ2-7, with TRBD1 matching 11 bases. Germline CDR1 is SNHLY and CDR2 is FYNNEI. The V and J ends lost 8 bases and 4 bases, in that order; junction bases with no gene match: 4. The CDR3 contains 13 residues.

This clone was counted a single time. CDR3 protein: CASSLQGYNYNEQFF. The CDR3 DNA reads TGTGCCAGCAGCTTACAGGGCTATAATTACAATGAGCAGTTCTTC. The chain recombines TRBV5-5 with TRBJ2-1; tentative D call: TRBD1 (6 bases). This CDR3 is 15 amino acids long. The germline V and J ends were trimmed by 2 bases and 4 bases, with 13 bases remaining between them. Germline assignment: CDR1 SGHKS and CDR2 YYEKEE (reference sequence).

The chain combines TRBV5-1 with TRBJ2-1, with TRBD1 as a possible D gene (5 bases). The CDR3 loop spans 16 amino acids. V was clipped by 1 base and J by 0 bases, with 11 bases between them. CDR1 is SGHRS and CDR2 is YFSETQ in the germline V gene. The CDR3 DNA sequence: TGCGCCAGCAGCTTGTTTTCCGACAGCTCCTACAATGAGCAGTTCTTC. Its protein product is CASSLFSDSSYNEQFF.

The chain has TRBV6-5 and TRBJ1-1; the D is unclear. There are 13 residues in the CDR3. Trimming left V 9 bases short and J 11 bases short, with 22 bases between. Germline V lookup: CDR1 MNHEY, CDR2 SVGAGI. The CDR3 loop reads CASQEASDLYAFF. In DNA, the CDR3 is TGTGCCAGTCAAGAGGCGTCCGATTTGTATGCTTTCTTT.

The gene calls are TRBV21-1 and TRBJ1-2. TRBV21-1 is annotated as a pseudogene. This CDR3 spans 11 amino acids. CDR3 bases: TGTGCCAGCATCTGGAGGTGTAGCTACACCTTC. Its protein is CASIWRCSYTF.

This chain uses TRBV7-9 with TRBJ2-1, with TRBD1 matching 7 bases. V dropped 1 base and J dropped 3; count of bases not matched to a gene: 0. Germline values: CDR1 SEHNR, CDR2 FQNEAQ (reference sequence). This CDR3 is 14 amino acids long. The CDR3 reads CASSLGQGYNEQFF. In nucleotides, the CDR3 is TGTGCCAGCAGCTTAGGACAGGGCTACAATGAGCAGTTCTTC.

V is TRBV5-1 and J is TRBJ2-5; 10 bases are shared with TRBD2. Trimming removed 4 bases from V and 5 bases from J; junction bases left unmatched: 8. Germline-derived CDR1 and CDR2 are SGHRS and YFSETQ. This CDR3 region has 15 residues. This chain's CDR3 is CASSTQRGGRETQYF. The CDR3 DNA reads as TGCGCCAGCAGCACCCAGCGGGGGGGCCGCGAGACCCAGTACTTC.

This chain connects TRBV7-9 to TRBJ2-2, with 11 bases lining up with TRBD2. CDR1 and CDR2 (germline): SEHNR, FQNEAQ (reference sequence). The CDR3 spans 14 residues. V lost 11 bases to trimming and J lost 6 bases; unmatched junction nucleotides: 8. As DNA, the CDR3 is TGTGCCTCCCGGGTAGCGGGAGGGCCCGGGGAGCTGTTTTTT. This gives the protein CASRVAGGPGELFF. The variable domain in full, completed from reference TRBV7-9 and TRBJ2-2, reads DTGVSQNPRHKITKRGQNVTFRCDPISEHNRLYWYRQTLGQGPEFLTYFQNEAQLEKSRLLSDRFSAERPKGSFSTLEIQRTEQGDSAMYLCASRVAGGPGELFFGEGSRLTVL.

The genes are TRBV5-8 and TRBJ1-4; 10 bases are a match to TRBD1. Unmatched junction bases numbered 3, after V lost 2 bases and J lost 5 bases. The V gene's germline CDR1 is SGHTS and CDR2 YDEGEE. This CDR3 has 15 residues. CDR3 in amino acids: CASSFRTGGNEKLFF. In nucleotides, the CDR3 is TGTGCCAGCAGCTTCCGGACAGGGGGGAATGAAAAACTGTTTTTT.

This rearrangement joins TRBV6-6 to TRBJ1-1; tentative D call: TRBD1 (5 bases). Germline CDR1 reads MNHNY; CDR2 reads SVGAGI (reference sequence). CDR3 length: 13 residues. The V end was cut by 8 bases, the J end by 4 bases, with 14 bases between. This CDR3 is CASHRTLSTEAFF. In DNA, the CDR3 is TGTGCCAGCCACAGGACCCTATCCACTGAAGCTTTCTTT.

The genes are TRBV18 and TRBJ2-2, with D perhaps matching TRBD2 (6 bases). V was cut by 2 bases and J by 4 bases, with 11 bases left in between. Germline values: CDR1 KGHSH, CDR2 LQKENI. The CDR3 spans 15 residues. This CDR3 is CASSPALAITGELFF. The CDR3 DNA sequence: TGTGCCAGCTCACCAGCTCTAGCGATCACCGGGGAGCTGTTTTTT. Drawing the rest from reference TRBV18 and TRBJ2-2, the complete variable domain is NAGVMQNPRHLVRRRGQEARLRCSPMKGHSHVYWYRQLPEEGLKFMVYLQKENIIDESGMPKERFSAEFPKEGPSILRIQQVVRGDSAAYFCASSPALAITGELFFGEGSRLTVL.

The DNA for the CDR3 is TGTGCCAGCAGCCAAGATACAACGGGAACAGATACGCAGTATTTT. It yields the protein CASSQDTTGTDTQYF. V and J are TRBV4-2 and TRBJ2-3; weak D call: TRBD2 (5 bases). Germline values: CDR1 LGHNA, CDR2 YNFKEQ. V gave up 0 bases and J gave up 3 bases, with 10 bases separating them. CDR3 length: 15 amino acids.